The 22 T cell receptor beta chains below were found in one sample sequenced in a study of early T cells in non-severe SARS-CoV-2 infection. TCRdb re-derived calls from the 5' RACE reads in MiXCR, one entry per CDR3 protein. The top ten clones hold roughly 4% of a sample with fewer than 55,000 distinct CDR3 sequences, 9% to 9.5% of them seen once. Sequencing was done on a sample of whole blood. Receptor source: an adult who was a healthcare worker with PCR-confirmed SARS-CoV-2 infection or an uninfected control (not recorded which).

This clonotype has more than one count but fewer than ten. The rearrangement uses TRBV4-2 and TRBJ1-1; D not certain. CDR1 is LGHNA and CDR2 is YNFKEQ in the germline V gene. Trimming shortened V by 1 base and J by 1 base, and 13 bases separated the two germline ends. This CDR3 is 16 amino acids long. The DNA for the CDR3 is TGTGCCAGCAGCCAAGTAAAGGATGCCTCGAACACTGAAGCTTTCTTT. Translated: CASSQVKDASNTEAFF.

This clonotype was counted at least ten times. The chain couples TRBV30 to TRBJ2-1, with 15 bases aligning to TRBD2. CDR1 is GTSNPN and CDR2 is SVGIG in the germline V gene (reference sequence). Germline trimming cut 8 bases from V and 2 bases from J; bases unmatched to any gene: 16. This CDR3 has 19 residues. As DNA, the CDR3 is TGTGCCGGCGACCCTGGACTAGCGGGAGGGGGTCCCACCTACAATGAGCAGTTCTTC. Its protein product is CAGDPGLAGGGPTYNEQFF.

The CDR3 is CASSSQSLIGYTF. CDR3 coding DNA: TGTGCCAGCAGTTCACAGAGCCTTATTGGCTACACCTTC. The chain recombines TRBV6-5 with TRBJ1-2; D remains unclear. There are 13 residues in the CDR3. Germline CDR1 reads MNHEY; CDR2 reads SVGAGI. The V gene lost 4 bases and the J gene lost 7 bases, with 13 bases spanning the gap.

This clonotype appeared many times. The chain is built from TRBV7-2 and TRBJ1-2, with D possibly matching TRBD1 (6 bases). The germline CDR1 and CDR2 sequences are SGHTA and FQGNSA. The V gene lost 1 base and the J gene lost 6 bases, with 6 bases spanning the gap. The CDR3 covers 12 residues. The CDR3, as DNA: TGTGCCAGCAGCTTAGACAGGGATGGCTACACCTTC. This gives the protein CASSLDRDGYTF.

The CDR3 sequence is CASSLELMNTEAFF. CDR3 bases: TGTGCCAGCAGCTTAGAACTGATGAACACTGAAGCTTTCTTT. V and J are TRBV7-9 and TRBJ1-1; D remains unclear. The CDR3 contains 14 residues. Germline V CDR1 and CDR2: SEHNR, FQNEAQ (reference sequence). Trimming left V 1 base short and J 0 bases short, with 6 bases between.

This clonotype was observed at least ten times. This chain connects TRBV5-1 to TRBJ1-2; 10 bases are a match to TRBD1. The length of the CDR3 is 15 residues. CDR1 and CDR2 from the germline V gene are SGHRS and YFSETQ. The junction had 5 bases not matched to a gene; V was cut back by 0 bases and J by 6 bases. The CDR3 loop is CASSLGQGAFNGYTF. For the CDR3, the DNA is TGCGCCAGCAGCTTGGGACAGGGGGCCTTTAATGGCTACACCTTC.

This clonotype was detected a few times. V usage is TRBV7-9 and J usage is TRBJ1-4, with D possibly TRBD1 on 5 matching bases. Per the germline V gene, CDR1 is SEHNR and CDR2 is FQNEAQ (reference sequence). This CDR3 is built from 15 residues. Trimming left V 8 bases short and J 8 bases short, with 21 bases between. CDR3 sequence: CASGRFRGMDEKLFF. CDR3 DNA sequence: TGTGCCAGCGGGAGATTTAGGGGTATGGACGAAAAACTGTTTTTT.

This clonotype occurred many times. V is TRBV3-1 and J is TRBJ1-3; no firm D call. This CDR3 is built from 15 residues. Trimming removed 1 base at V and 4 bases at J, with 11 bases between. Germline V gene sequence: CDR1 LGHDT, CDR2 YNNKEL (reference sequence). The CDR3 sequence: CASSQGSAGGNTIYF. In DNA, the CDR3 is TGTGCCAGCAGCCAAGGAAGTGCGGGGGGAAACACCATATATTTT.

The CDR3 nucleotides read TGCAGCGTTGAAGAGGCCAGCCGCCCGCTCCAAGAGACCCAGTACTTC. It specifies CSVEEASRPLQETQYF. This rearrangement joins TRBV29-1 to TRBJ2-5; no reliable D call. V was cut by 0 bases and J by 1 base, with 15 bases left in between. The CDR3 has 16 residues. Germline CDR1 and CDR2: SQVTM and ANQGSEA.

This rearrangement joins TRBV5-4 to TRBJ2-3; possibly TRBD1 or TRBD2 for D (5 bases each). Germline assignment: CDR1 SGHNT and CDR2 YYREEE (reference sequence). The germline V and J ends were trimmed by 0 bases and 7 bases, with 12 bases remaining between them. The CDR3 is 14 residues long. CDR3 amino acids: CASSLAAGTNTQYF. The CDR3 DNA sequence: TGTGCCAGCAGCTTGGCCGCTGGGACCAATACGCAGTATTTT.

The table lists this clonotype with many counts. The J gene is TRBJ2-3, the V gene TRBV20-1; D not certain. V was clipped by 3 bases and J by 1 base, with 11 bases between them. The CDR3 is made up of 14 amino acids. Germline loops: CDR1 DFQATT, CDR2 SNEGSKA (reference sequence). The CDR3 region is CSARVGSGTDTQYF. DNA for the CDR3: TGCAGTGCTAGGGTGGGATCGGGCACAGATACGCAGTATTTT.

This clonotype has a count of ten or more. The chain joins TRBV7-6 to TRBJ2-3; perhaps TRBD2 as D (5 bases). Per germline, CDR1 SGHVS and CDR2 FNYEAQ. The V and J ends lost 5 bases and 1 base respectively, with 16 bases between them. The CDR3 spans 16 residues. The CDR3 DNA reads TGTGCCAGCAGCCCCCGGCTGGACGGGGGCACAGATACGCAGTATTTT. This codes for CASSPRLDGGTDTQYF. The full variable domain, with the rest looked up from reference TRBV7-6 and TRBJ2-3, is GAGVSQSPRYKVTKRGQDVALRCDPISGHVSLYWYRQALGQGPEFLTYFNYEAQQDKSGLPNDRFSAERPEGSISTLTIQRTEQRDSAMYRCASSPRLDGGTDTQYFGPGTRLTVL.

This clonotype was recorded at least ten times. This rearrangement joins TRBV12-3 or TRBV12-4 to TRBJ2-7; TRBD2 is a possible D gene (5 bases). Trimming shortened V by 2 bases and J by 7 bases, and 15 bases separated the two germline ends. The CDR3 sequence is 14 residues long. In DNA, the CDR3 is TGTGCCAGCAGTTTAATCCAGACGGGGAAAGAGCAGTACTTC. This encodes CASSLIQTGKEQYF.

This clonotype was detected many times. The chain has TRBV29-1 and TRBJ2-1, with D perhaps TRBD1 (6 bases). The CDR3 length is 13 residues. Trimming removed 7 bases at V and 0 bases at J, with 10 bases between. CDR1 is SQVTM, CDR2 ANQGSEA, per germline. CDR3 amino acids: CSEWTASYNEQFF. The CDR3 DNA reads as TGCAGCGAATGGACAGCCTCCTACAATGAGCAGTTCTTC.

This clonotype was seen many times. The gene calls are TRBV6-1 and TRBJ1-1; no clear D. This CDR3 spans 14 amino acids. Germline V gene sequence: CDR1 MNHNS, CDR2 SASEGT. V was trimmed by 5 bases and J by 1 base, leaving 11 bases between them. Here the CDR3 reads CASSRTVSNTEAFF. DNA for the CDR3: TGTGCCAGCAGTCGAACCGTCTCGAACACTGAAGCTTTCTTT.

The CDR3 nucleotides read TGTGCCAGTAGCGCGGGCGTACGAAGGGGCTGGGATGAGCAGTTCTTC. Protein: CASSAGVRRGWDEQFF. The gene calls are TRBV19 and TRBJ2-1, with D perhaps being TRBD1 or TRBD2 (5 bases each). This CDR3 has 16 residues. The germline CDR1 and CDR2 sequences are LNHDA and SQIVND (reference sequence). V was clipped by 6 bases and J by 8 bases, with 23 bases between them.

This clonotype was counted at least ten times. The J gene is TRBJ2-7, the V gene TRBV2; TRBD1 matches at 8 bases. With 6 bases clipped from V and 2 bases from J, the junction kept 3 bases outside the gene matches. The CDR3 contains 13 residues. The germline CDR1 and CDR2 sequences are SNHLY and FYNNEI. CDR3 in DNA: TGTGCCAGCAGGGGACAGGTGGCCTACGAGCAGTACTTC. Its protein product is CASRGQVAYEQYF.

The chain's CDR3 is CATALTSGGTDTQYF. CDR3 sequence (DNA): TGTGCCACCGCCTTGACTAGCGGGGGCACAGATACGCAGTATTTT. V is TRBV24-1 and J is TRBJ2-3; 11 positions match TRBD2. The CDR3 loop spans 15 amino acids. CDR1 is KGHDR, CDR2 SFDVKD, per germline. The ends lost 9 bases at V and 1 base at J; junction bases unmatched: 5.

Many counts were recorded for this clonotype. V gene TRBV29-1 combines with J gene TRBJ2-3; D not certain. V was clipped by 5 bases and J by 1 base, with 13 bases between them. Germline CDR1 and CDR2: SQVTM and ANQGSEA. There are 14 residues in the CDR3. DNA for the CDR3: TGCAGCGTTACTGTGCGGACGGGCACAGATACGCAGTATTTT. Amino acid sequence: CSVTVRTGTDTQYF.

This clonotype was detected only a few times. The chain combines TRBV7-2 with TRBJ2-1, with unresolved D. The CDR3 runs 17 residues. The germline V gene has CDR1 SGHTA and CDR2 FQGNSA. V lost 5 bases and J 0 bases, leaving 17 bases between the germline ends. The CDR3 DNA reads TGTGCCAGCAGCCTAGAAGCTTCCACCGACTCCTACAATGAGCAGTTCTTC. This encodes CASSLEASTDSYNEQFF.

This clonotype was found many times. This chain connects TRBV7-9 to TRBJ2-1; 10 positions agree with TRBD1. Germline values: CDR1 SEHNR, CDR2 FQNEAQ (reference sequence). This CDR3 has 19 amino acids. V shed 6 bases, J shed 4 bases, and the junction held 18 bases outside the gene matches. CDR3 loop: CASRGGGQGNIQDYNEQFF. The DNA of the CDR3 is TGTGCCAGCAGGGGAGGGGGACAGGGGAATATCCAAGATTACAATGAGCAGTTCTTC.

This clonotype was found many times. The genes are TRBV27 and TRBJ1-5; possibly TRBD1 for D (6 bases). CDR1 MNHEY and CDR2 SMNVEV come from the germline V gene (reference sequence). This CDR3 comprises 15 residues. Trimming removed 6 bases from V and 1 base from J, with 13 bases in between. DNA of the CDR3: TGTGCCAGCAGCTCACAGGGACTGAGCAATCAGCCCCAGCATTTT. This encodes CASSSQGLSNQPQHF.